A selection of T cell receptor beta chains follows, all from one sample in a study of blood T cell repertoires in COVID-19. Assay: immunoSEQ multiplex PCR; the TCRdb copy retains only in-frame clones and omits some. The data contain approximately 170,000 clones, 85% to 90% of them singletons. Source material: peripheral blood. The receptors derive from a man younger than 30 with active or convalescent COVID-19. CDR3s include the opening cysteine and the closing phenylalanine or tryptophan. The order of the fields is V gene, J gene, D gene, clone size, CDR3 protein, CDR3 DNA. The D gene is left open where the match is weak. Only some rows state a clone size, as once, few, many or a class for expanded clones.

TRBV6-5	TRBJ1-1	NA	NA	CASSSTGGEAFF	TGTGCCAGCAGTAGCACGGGGGGTGAAGCTTTCTTT
TRBV4-2	TRBJ1-1	NA	NA	CASSAENTEAFF	TGTGCCAGCAGCGCAGAGAACACTGAAGCTTTCTTT
TRBV24-1	TRBJ2-3	NA	NA	CATSDQTTGREGLTDTQYF	TGTGCCACCAGTGATCAAACTACAGGGAGAGAAGGGTTAACAGATACGCAGTATTTT
TRBV27	TRBJ2-1	TRBD1	once	CASSYLGQGVYNEQFF	TGTGCCAGCAGTTATCTCGGACAGGGGGTTTACAATGAGCAGTTCTTC
TRBV7-9	TRBJ2-7	NA	once	CASSYGENYEQYF	TGTGCCAGCAGCTATGGGGAGAACTACGAGCAGTACTTC
TRBV5-1	TRBJ1-5	TRBD1	few	CASSFLPGGDQPQHF	TGCGCCAGCAGCTTTTTACCAGGGGGCGATCAGCCCCAGCATTTT
TRBV7-3	TRBJ1-1	TRBD1	NA	CASSQGENTEAFF	TGTGCCAGCTCACAGGGGGAGAACACTGAAGCTTTCTTT
TRBV10-1	TRBJ1-5	NA	NA	CASRFPIQGYPNQPQHF	TGCGCCAGCCGGTTTCCAATACAGGGCTATCCTAATCAGCCCCAGCATTTT
TRBV3-1/TRBV3-2	TRBJ2-3	TRBD2	few	CASSQGLAGVLDTQYF	TGTGCCAGCAGCCAAGGACTAGCGGGAGTGTTAGATACGCAGTATTTT
TRBV27	TRBJ1-4	NA	NA	CASSTRQAEKLFF	TGTGCCAGCAGTACGCGACAGGCCGAAAAACTGTTTTTT
TRBV27	TRBJ2-3	NA	NA	CASSSTDTQYF	TGTGCCAGCAGTTCAACAGATACGCAGTATTTT
TRBV27	TRBJ1-2	NA	NA	CASSSSRSYTF	NA
TRBV2	TRBJ1-2	TRBD1	NA	CASTPAGTGFSGYTF	TGTGCCAGCACCCCGGCGGGGACAGGGTTCAGTGGCTACACCTTC
TRBV2	TRBJ1-2	TRBD1	NA	CASSERGQRYTF	TGTGCCAGCAGTGAAAGGGGGCAGCGCTACACCTTC
TRBV6-5	TRBJ1-1	NA	NA	CASSYSTQNTEAFF	TGTGCCAGCAGTTACTCGACACAGAACACTGAAGCTTTCTTT
TRBV6-2/TRBV6-3	TRBJ1-5	TRBD1	NA	CASSLTGDGNQPQHF	TGTGCCAGCAGTCTGACAGGGGACGGCAATCAGCCCCAGCATTTT
TRBV5-4	TRBJ2-7	NA	NA	CAPRVEQAYEQYF	TGTGCCCCCCGGGTGGAGCAAGCCTACGAGCAGTACTTC
TRBV9	TRBJ2-1	TRBD2	once	CASSAGLAGVNEQFF	TGTGCCAGCAGCGCGGGACTAGCGGGGGTAAATGAGCAGTTCTTC
TRBV9	TRBJ2-5	NA	NA	CASSVANGQHQETQYF	TGTGCCAGCAGCGTAGCGAACGGACAGCACCAAGAGACCCAGTACTTC
TRBV7-3	TRBJ2-1	NA	NA	CASSLYSGDYNEQFF	TGTGCCAGCAGCCTTTATAGCGGAGACTACAATGAGCAGTTCTTC
TRBV28	TRBJ1-4	NA	NA	CASSRSPGNEKLFF	TGTGCCAGCAGTCGATCACCCGGTAATGAAAAACTGTTTTTT
TRBV2	TRBJ2-5	NA	NA	CASSEAGEETQYF	TGTGCCAGCAGTGAAGCTGGGGAGGAGACCCAGTACTTC
TRBV3-1/TRBV3-2	TRBJ1-1	NA	NA	CASTLLSNTDSNTEAFF	TGTGCCAGCACCCTACTTTCCAATACAGATAGTAACACTGAAGCTTTCTTT
TRBV13	TRBJ1-2	NA	NA	CASSLGLGGDLWGYTF	TGTGCCAGCAGCTTAGGACTGGGCGGGGACCTCTGGGGCTACACCTTC
TRBV4-2	TRBJ1-1	NA	NA	CASSQDRGSTEAFF	TGTGCCAGCAGCCAAGATCGGGGGTCCACTGAAGCTTTCTTT
TRBV5-1	TRBJ1-2	TRBD1	NA	CASSLEAGGSYGYTF	TGCGCCAGCAGCTTGGAAGCAGGGGGCAGCTATGGCTACACCTTC
TRBV5-1	TRBJ1-2	TRBD1	NA	CASSPGGNGGYTF	TGCGCCAGCAGCCCAGGGGGCAACGGTGGCTACACCTTC
TRBV11-1	TRBJ2-2	NA	NA	CASSLRTENTGELFF	TGTGCCAGCAGCTTACGGACAGAAAACACCGGGGAGCTGTTTTTT
TRBV11-3	TRBJ2-7	TRBD1	NA	CASSLLGTGSYEQYF	TGTGCCAGCAGCTTATTGGGGACAGGGTCCTACGAGCAGTACTTC
TRBV2	TRBJ1-1	TRBD1	once	CASSGGQGLGNTEAFF	TGTGCCAGCAGTGGGGGACAGGGGCTGGGGAACACTGAAGCTTTCTTT
TRBV7-2	TRBJ2-3	NA	once	CASSLSSLSSGDTQYF	TGTGCCAGCAGCTTAAGTAGTCTCTCTTCGGGAGATACGCAGTATTTT
TRBV19	TRBJ2-7	TRBD2	NA	CASSMSTAGGGPYEQYF	TGTGCCAGTAGTATGAGTACAGCGGGGGGCGGCCCCTACGAGCAGTACTTC
TRBV5-1	TRBJ2-1	TRBD2	NA	CASSLWTSVNEQFF	TGCGCCAGCAGCTTGTGGACTAGCGTCAATGAGCAGTTCTTC
TRBV5-4	TRBJ2-5	TRBD1	NA	CASSSLGQGGETQYF	TGTGCCAGCAGCTCCCTGGGACAGGGGGGAGAGACCCAGTACTTC
TRBV7-2	TRBJ1-2	NA	NA	CASSPGGSYGYTF	TGTGCCAGCAGCCCGGGTGGGTCCTATGGCTACACCTTC
TRBV9	TRBJ2-7	NA	NA	CASSPHPVQGGPLEQYF	TGTGCCAGCAGCCCCCATCCTGTACAGGGCGGACCCCTCGAGCAGTACTTC
TRBV19	TRBJ1-2	TRBD1	NA	CASTNLPGQGSGYTF	TGTGCCAGTACCAACCTACCCGGACAGGGTTCTGGCTACACCTTC
TRBV29-1	TRBJ2-7	NA	NA	CSVGGAYEQYF	TGCAGCGTTGGGGGCGCCTACGAGCAGTACTTC
TRBV30	TRBJ1-5	NA	NA	CAWRESADQPQHF	TGTGCCTGGAGAGAATCCGCAGATCAGCCCCAGCATTTT
TRBV7-9	TRBJ2-1	NA	NA	CASSVERSHSYNEQFF	TGTGCCAGCAGCGTAGAGCGGTCGCACTCCTACAATGAGCAGTTCTTC
TRBV12-3/TRBV12-4	TRBJ2-5	TRBD1	few	CASSSRQGAQYF	TGTGCCAGCAGTTCCCGACAGGGGGCCCAGTACTTC
TRBV25-1	TRBJ2-1	NA	NA	CASSAIDSYNEQFF	TGTGCCAGCAGTGCGATTGACAGCTACAATGAGCAGTTCTTC
TRBV11-1	TRBJ1-4	NA	NA	CASSRLTTNEKLFF	TGTGCCAGCAGCCGACTGACAACTAATGAAAAACTGTTTTTT
TRBV2	TRBJ1-2	NA	NA	CASSAGNYGYTF	TGTGCCAGCAGTGCAGGGAACTATGGCTACACCTTC
TRBV5-4	TRBJ1-1	NA	NA	CASSLGARSNTEAFF	TGTGCCAGCAGCTTGGGTGCCAGATCGAACACTGAAGCTTTCTTT